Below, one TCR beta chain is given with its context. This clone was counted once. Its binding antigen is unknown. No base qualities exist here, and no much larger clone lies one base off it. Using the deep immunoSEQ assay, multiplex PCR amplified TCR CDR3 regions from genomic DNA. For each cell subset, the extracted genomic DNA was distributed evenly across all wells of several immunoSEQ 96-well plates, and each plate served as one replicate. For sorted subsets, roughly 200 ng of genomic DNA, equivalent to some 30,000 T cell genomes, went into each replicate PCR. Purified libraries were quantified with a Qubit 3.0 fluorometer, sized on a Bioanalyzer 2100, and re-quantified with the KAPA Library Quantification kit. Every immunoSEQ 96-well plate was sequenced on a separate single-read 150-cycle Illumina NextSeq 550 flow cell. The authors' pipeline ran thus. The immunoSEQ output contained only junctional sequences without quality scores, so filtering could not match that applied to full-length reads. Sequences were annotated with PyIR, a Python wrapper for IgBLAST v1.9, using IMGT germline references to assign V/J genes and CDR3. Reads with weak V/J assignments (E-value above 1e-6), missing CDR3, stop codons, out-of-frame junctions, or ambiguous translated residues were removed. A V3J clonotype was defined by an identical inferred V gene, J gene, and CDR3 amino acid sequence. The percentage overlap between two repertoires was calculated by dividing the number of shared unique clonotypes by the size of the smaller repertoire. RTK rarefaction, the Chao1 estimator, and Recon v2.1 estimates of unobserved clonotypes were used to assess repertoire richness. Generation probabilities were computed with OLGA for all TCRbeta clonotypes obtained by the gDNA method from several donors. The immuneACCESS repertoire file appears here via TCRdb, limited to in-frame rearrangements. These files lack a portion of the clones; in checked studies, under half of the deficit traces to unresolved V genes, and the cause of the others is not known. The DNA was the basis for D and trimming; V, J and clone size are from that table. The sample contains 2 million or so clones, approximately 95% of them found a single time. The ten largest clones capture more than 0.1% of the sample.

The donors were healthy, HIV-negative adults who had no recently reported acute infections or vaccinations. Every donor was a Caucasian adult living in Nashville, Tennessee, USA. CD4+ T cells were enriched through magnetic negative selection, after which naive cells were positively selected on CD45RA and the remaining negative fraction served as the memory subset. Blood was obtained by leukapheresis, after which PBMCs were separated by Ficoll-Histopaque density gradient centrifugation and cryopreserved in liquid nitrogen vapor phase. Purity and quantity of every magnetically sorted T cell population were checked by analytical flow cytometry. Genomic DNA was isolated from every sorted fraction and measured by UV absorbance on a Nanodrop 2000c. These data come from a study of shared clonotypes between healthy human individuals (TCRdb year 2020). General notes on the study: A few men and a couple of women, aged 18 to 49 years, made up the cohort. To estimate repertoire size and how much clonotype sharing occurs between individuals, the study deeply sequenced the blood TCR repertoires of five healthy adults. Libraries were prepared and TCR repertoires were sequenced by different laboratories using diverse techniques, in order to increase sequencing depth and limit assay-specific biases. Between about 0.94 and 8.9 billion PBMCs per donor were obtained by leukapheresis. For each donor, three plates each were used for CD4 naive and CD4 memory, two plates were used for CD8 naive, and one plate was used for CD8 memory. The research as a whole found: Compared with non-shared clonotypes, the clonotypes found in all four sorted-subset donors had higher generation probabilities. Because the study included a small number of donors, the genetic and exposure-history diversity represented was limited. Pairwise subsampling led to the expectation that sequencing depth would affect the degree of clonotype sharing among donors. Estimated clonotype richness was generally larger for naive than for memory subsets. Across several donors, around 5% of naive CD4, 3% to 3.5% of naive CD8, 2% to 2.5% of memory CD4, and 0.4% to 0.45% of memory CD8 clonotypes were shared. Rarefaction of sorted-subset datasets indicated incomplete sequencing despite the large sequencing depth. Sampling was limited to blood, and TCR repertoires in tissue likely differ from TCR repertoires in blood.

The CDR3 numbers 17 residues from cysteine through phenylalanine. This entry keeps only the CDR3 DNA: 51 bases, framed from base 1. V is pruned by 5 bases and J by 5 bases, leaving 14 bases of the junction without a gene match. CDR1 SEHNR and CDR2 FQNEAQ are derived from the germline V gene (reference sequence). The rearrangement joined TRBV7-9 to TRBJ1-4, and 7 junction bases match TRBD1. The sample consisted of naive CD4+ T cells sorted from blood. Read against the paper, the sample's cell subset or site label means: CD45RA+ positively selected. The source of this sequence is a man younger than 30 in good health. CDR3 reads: CASSQTGRTSTNEKLFF. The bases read TGTGCCAGCAGCCAGACAGGGAGGACCTCTACGAATGAAAAACTGTTTTTT.